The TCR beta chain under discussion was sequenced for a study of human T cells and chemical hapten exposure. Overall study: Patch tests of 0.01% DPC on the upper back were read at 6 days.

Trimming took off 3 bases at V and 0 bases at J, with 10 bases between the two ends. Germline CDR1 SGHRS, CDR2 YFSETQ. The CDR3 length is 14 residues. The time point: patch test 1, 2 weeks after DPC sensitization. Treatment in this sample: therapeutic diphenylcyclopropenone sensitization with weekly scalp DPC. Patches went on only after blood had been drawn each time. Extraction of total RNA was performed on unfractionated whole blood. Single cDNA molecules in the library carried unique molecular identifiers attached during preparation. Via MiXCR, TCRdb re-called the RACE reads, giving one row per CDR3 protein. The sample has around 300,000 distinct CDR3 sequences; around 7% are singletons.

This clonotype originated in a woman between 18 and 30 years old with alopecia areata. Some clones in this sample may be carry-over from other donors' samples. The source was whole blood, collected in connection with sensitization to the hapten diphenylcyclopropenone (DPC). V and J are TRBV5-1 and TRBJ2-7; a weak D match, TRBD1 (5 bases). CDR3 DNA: TGCGCCAGCAGCTATGGGGCCAGCTCCTACGAGCAGTACTTC. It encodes CASSYGASSYEQYF.